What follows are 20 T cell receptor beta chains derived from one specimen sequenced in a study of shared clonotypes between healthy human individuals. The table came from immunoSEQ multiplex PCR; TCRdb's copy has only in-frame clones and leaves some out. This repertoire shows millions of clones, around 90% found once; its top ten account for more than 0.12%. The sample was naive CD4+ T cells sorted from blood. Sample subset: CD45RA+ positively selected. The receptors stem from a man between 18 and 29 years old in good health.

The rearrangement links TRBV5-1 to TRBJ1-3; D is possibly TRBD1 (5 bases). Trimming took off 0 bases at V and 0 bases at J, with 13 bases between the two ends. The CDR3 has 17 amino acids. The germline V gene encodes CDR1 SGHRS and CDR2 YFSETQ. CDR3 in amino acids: CASSLEWRDSSGNTIYF. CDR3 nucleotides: TGCGCCAGCAGCTTGGAATGGAGGGACTCCTCTGGAAACACCATATATTTT. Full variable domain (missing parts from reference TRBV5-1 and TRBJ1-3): KAGVTQTPRYLIKTRGQQVTLSCSPISGHRSVSWYQQTPGQGLQFLFEYFSETQRNKGNFPGRFSGRQFSNSRSEMNVSTLELGDSALYLCASSLEWRDSSGNTIYFGEGSWLTVV.

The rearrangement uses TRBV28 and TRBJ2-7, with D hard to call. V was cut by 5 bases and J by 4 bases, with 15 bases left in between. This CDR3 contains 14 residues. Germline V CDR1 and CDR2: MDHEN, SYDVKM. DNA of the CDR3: TGTGCCAGCAGTCCGCCCGGATACGGATACGAGCAGTACTTC. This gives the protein CASSPPGYGYEQYF.

CDR3: CASSSTGTSGSEQFF. The DNA of the CDR3 is TGTGCCAGCAGCTCAACCGGGACTAGCGGGTCTGAGCAGTTCTTC. The chain is built from TRBV11-2 and TRBJ2-1, with TRBD2 identical over 12 bases. Germline values: CDR1 SGHAT, CDR2 FQNNGV. Trimming removed 4 bases from V and 9 bases from J; junction bases left unmatched: 7. CDR3 length: 15 amino acids.

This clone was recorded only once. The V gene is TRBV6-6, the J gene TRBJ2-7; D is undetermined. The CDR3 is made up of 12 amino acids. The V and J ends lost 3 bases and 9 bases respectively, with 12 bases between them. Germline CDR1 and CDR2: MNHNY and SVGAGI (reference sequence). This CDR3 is CASSYRLLGQYF. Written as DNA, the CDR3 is TGTGCCAGCAGTTATAGGCTTCTAGGGCAGTACTTC.

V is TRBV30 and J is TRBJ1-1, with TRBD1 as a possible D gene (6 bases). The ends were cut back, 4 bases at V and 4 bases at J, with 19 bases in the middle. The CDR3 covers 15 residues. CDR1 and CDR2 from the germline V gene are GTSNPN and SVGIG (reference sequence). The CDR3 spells CAWNAYGGQGTEAFF. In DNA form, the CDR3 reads TGTGCCTGGAACGCCTACGGGGGGCAAGGCACTGAAGCTTTCTTT. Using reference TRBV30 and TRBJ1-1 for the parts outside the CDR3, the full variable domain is SQTIHQWPATLVQPVGSPLSLECTVEGTSNPNLYWYRQAAGRGLQLLFYSVGIGQISSEVPQNLSASRPQDRQFILSSKKLLLSDSGFYLCAWNAYGGQGTEAFFGQGTRLTVV.

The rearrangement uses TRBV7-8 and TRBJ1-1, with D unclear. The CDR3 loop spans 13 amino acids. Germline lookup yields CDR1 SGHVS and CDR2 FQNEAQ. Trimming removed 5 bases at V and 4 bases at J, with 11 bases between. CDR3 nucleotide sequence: TGTGCCAGCAGCACCAGACGGATCACTGAAGCTTTCTTT. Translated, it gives CASSTRRITEAFF.

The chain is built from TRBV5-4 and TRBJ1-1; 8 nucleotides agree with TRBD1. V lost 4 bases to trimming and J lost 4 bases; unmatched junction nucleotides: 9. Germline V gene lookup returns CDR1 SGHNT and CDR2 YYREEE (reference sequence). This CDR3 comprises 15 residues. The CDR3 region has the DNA TGTGCCAGCAGCCCCCAACAGGGGGTGGGCACTGAAGCTTTCTTT. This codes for CASSPQQGVGTEAFF.

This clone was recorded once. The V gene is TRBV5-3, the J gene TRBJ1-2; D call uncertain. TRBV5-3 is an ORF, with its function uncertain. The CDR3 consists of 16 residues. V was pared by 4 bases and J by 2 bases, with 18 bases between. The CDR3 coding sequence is TGTGCCAGAAGCCGTTATAACACGAACGTCAACTATGGCTACACCTTC. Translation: CARSRYNTNVNYGYTF.

The CDR3 DNA follows: TGTGCTAGTGGTTTGGGAAAAGGGACAGGGGCTAATTATAATTCACCCCTCCACTTT. Translation: CASGLGKGTGANYNSPLHF. The chain carries TRBV12-5 and TRBJ1-6; 10 bases align to TRBD1. CDR1 and CDR2 (germline): LGHNT, FRNRAP. V lost 1 base, J lost 4 bases, and 10 bases stayed unmatched. This CDR3 has 19 residues.

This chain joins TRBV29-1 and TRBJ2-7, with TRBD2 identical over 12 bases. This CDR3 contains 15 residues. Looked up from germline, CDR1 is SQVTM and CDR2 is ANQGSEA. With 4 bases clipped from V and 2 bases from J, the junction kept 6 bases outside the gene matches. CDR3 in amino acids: CSVAPRLAGAYEQYF. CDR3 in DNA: TGCAGCGTTGCGCCTAGACTAGCGGGAGCCTACGAGCAGTACTTC.

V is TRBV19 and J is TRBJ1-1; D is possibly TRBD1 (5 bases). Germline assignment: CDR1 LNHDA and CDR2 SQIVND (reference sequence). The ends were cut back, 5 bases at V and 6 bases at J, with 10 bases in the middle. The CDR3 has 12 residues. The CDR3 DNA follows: TGTGCCAGTAGTCCCAGAGGGGCTGAAGCTTTCTTT. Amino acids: CASSPRGAEAFF.

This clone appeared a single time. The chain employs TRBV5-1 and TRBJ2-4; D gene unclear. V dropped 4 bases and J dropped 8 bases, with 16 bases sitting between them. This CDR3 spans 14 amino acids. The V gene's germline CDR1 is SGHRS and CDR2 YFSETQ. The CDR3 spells CASSTSALADIQYF. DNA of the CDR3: TGCGCCAGCAGCACTTCGGCCCTCGCGGACATTCAGTACTTC.

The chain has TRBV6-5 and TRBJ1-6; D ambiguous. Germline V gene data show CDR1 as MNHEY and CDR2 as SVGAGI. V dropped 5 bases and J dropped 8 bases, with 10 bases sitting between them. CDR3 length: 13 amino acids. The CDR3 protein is CASSKLDDSPLHF. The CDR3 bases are TGTGCCAGCAGTAAGTTGGATGATTCACCCCTCCACTTT.

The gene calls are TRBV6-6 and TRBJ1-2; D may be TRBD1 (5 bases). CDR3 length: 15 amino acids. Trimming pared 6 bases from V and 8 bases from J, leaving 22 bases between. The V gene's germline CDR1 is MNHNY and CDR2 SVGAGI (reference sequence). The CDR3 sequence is CASSPGRQREGGYTF. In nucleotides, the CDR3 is TGTGCCAGCAGCCCGGGACGGCAGCGCGAGGGGGGCTACACCTTC.

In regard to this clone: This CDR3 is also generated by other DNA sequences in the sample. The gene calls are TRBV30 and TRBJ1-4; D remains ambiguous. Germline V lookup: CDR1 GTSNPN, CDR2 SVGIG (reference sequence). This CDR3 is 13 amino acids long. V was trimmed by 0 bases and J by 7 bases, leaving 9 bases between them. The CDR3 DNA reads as TGTGCCTGGAGTGTTAACAGTGGTGAAAAACTGTTTTTT. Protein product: CAWSVNSGEKLFF.

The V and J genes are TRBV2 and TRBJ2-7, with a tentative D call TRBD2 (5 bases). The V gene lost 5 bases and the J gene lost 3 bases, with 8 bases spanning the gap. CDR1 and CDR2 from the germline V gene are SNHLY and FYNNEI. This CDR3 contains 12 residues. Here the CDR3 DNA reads TGTGCCAGCAGTACAGAGGGCTACGAGCAGTACTTC. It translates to CASSTEGYEQYF.

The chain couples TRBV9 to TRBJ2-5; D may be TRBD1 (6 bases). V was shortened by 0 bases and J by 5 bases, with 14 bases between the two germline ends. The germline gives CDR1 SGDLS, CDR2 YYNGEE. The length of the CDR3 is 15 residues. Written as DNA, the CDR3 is TGTGCCAGCAGCGTAGGGGGGCGTAGCAGGGAGACCCAGTACTTC. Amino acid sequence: CASSVGGRSRETQYF.

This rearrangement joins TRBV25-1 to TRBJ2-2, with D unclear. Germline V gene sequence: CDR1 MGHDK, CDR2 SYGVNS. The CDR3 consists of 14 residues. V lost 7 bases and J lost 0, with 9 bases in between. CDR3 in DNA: TGTGCCAGCACCGGTCATCCGAACACCGGGGAGCTGTTTTTT. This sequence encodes CASTGHPNTGELFF.

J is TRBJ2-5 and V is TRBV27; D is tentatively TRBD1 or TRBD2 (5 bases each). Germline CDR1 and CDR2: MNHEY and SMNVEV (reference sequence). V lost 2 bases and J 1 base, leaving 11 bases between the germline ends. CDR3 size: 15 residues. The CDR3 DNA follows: TGTGCCAGCAGTTTAATGGGGACGGGCCAAGAGACCCAGTACTTC. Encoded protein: CASSLMGTGQETQYF.

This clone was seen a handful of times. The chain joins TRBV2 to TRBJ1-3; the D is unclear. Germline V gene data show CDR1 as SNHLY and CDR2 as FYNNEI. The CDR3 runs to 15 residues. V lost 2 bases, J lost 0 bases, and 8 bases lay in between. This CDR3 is CASSESGSSGNTIYF. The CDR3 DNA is TGTGCCAGCAGTGAATCGGGGAGCTCTGGAAACACCATATATTTT. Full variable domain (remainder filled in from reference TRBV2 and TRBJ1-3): EPEVTQTPSHQVTQMGQEVILRCVPISNHLYFYWYRQILGQKVEFLVSFYNNEISEKSEIFDDQFSVERPDGSNFTLKIRSTKLEDSAMYFCASSESGSSGNTIYFGEGSWLTVV.